This T cell receptor (beta chain) was sequenced for a study of CXCR3-negative and CXCR3-positive naive CD8 T cells. Study-wide background: A total of 110 million to 150 million TRB reads was generated, with about 1.5 +/- 0.3 million per library. Study observations and caveats: CXCR3-positive naive cells had TRB CDR3s that were more hydrophobic than CXCR3-negative naive cells had. Fresh PBMCs served for most assays, and CXCR3 expression fell partially after cryopreservation.

Preparation of TRB cDNA libraries relied on 5' RACE carrying UMI labels. TCRdb re-called the 5' RACE reads; one entry per CDR3 protein, DNA not given. The specimen's table records 100,000 or so distinct CDR3 sequences. CDR3 length: 18 amino acids. Germline CDR1 SGHRS, CDR2 YFSETQ. Comment on this clonotype: Antigen: not known.

Every subset of CD8+ T cells was sorted in triplicate at 300,000 or so cells each. Cells classed as naive CD8+ T cells were CD45RO-CCR7+CD27+CD95-. The TCR comes from a human donor in good health. Some clones in this sample may be carry-over from other donors' samples. The sequenced sample was naive CXCR3+ CD8+ T cells from blood. Indicated subset: CD45RO-CCR7+CD27+CD95- naive CD8+ T cells expressing CXCR3 (TNR3+). The chain uses TRBV5-1 and TRBJ2-3; TCRdb returns TRBD2, unconfirmable since there is no DNA. CDR3 sequence reads: CASSLYPLGAMGTDTQYF.